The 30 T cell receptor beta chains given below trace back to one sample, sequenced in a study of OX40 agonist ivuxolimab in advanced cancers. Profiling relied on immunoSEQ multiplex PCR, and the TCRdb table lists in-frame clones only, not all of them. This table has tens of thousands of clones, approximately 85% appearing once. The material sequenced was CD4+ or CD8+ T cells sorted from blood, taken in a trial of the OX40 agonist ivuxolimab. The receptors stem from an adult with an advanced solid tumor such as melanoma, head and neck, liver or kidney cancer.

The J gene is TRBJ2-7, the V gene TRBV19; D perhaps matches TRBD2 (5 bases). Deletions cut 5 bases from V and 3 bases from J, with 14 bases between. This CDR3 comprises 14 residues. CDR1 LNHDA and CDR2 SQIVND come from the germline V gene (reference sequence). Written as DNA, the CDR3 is TGTGCCAGTAGTCCCCGGAAAGGGAGCTACGAGCAGTACTTC. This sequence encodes CASSPRKGSYEQYF.

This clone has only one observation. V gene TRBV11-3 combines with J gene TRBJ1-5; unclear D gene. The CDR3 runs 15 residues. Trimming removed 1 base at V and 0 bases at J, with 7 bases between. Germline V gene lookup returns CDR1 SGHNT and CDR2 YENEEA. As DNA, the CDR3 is TGTGCCAGCAGCTTAGGGGGTTATAGCAATCAGCCCCAGCATTTT. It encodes CASSLGGYSNQPQHF.

In nucleotides, the CDR3 is TGTGCCAGCAGCTTATACCACTCCGGCCCCGAAAAACTGTTTTTT. It specifies CASSLYHSGPEKLFF. The chain recombines TRBV7-2 with TRBJ1-4; D is unresolved. In germline, CDR1 is SGHTA, CDR2 FQGNSA. The CDR3 is made up of 15 amino acids. V lost 2 bases to trimming and J lost 8 bases, with 15 bases between them.

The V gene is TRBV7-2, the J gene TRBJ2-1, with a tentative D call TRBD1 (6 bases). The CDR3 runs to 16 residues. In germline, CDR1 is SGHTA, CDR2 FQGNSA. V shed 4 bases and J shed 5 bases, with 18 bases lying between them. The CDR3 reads CASSSNPGHPNNEQFF. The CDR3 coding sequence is TGTGCCAGCAGCTCGAACCCGGGACACCCTAACAATGAGCAGTTCTTC. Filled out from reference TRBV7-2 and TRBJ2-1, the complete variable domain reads GAGVSQSPSNKVTEKGKDVELRCDPISGHTALYWYRQSLGQGLEFLIYFQGNSAPDKSGLPSDRFSAERTGGSVSTLTIQRTQQEDSAVYLCASSSNPGHPNNEQFFGPGTRLTVL.

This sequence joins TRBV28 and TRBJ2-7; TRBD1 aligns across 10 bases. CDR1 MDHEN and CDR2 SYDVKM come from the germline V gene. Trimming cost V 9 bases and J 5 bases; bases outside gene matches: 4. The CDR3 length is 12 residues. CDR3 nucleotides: TGTGCCAGTATGGGGACAGGGGACGAGCAGTACTTC. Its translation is CASMGTGDEQYF.

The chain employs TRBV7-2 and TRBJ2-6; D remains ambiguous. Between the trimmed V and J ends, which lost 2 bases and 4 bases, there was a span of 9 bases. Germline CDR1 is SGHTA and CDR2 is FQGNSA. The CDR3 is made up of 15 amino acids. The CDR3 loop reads CASSLWAAGANVLTF. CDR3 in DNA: TGTGCCAGCAGCTTATGGGCCGCGGGGGCCAACGTCCTGACTTTC. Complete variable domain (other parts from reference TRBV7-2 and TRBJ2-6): GAGVSQSPSNKVTEKGKDVELRCDPISGHTALYWYRQSLGQGLEFLIYFQGNSAPDKSGLPSDRFSAERTGGSVSTLTIQRTQQEDSAVYLCASSLWAAGANVLTFGAGSRLTVL.

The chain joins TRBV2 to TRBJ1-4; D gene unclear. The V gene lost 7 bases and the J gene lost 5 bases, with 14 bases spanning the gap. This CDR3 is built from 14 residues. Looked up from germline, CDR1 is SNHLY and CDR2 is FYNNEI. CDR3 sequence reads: CASKIGSSNEKLFF. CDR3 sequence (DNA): TGTGCCAGCAAAATTGGGAGTTCAAATGAAAAACTGTTTTTT. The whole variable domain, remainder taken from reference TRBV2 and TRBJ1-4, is EPEVTQTPSHQVTQMGQEVILRCVPISNHLYFYWYRQILGQKVEFLVSFYNNEISEKSEIFDDQFSVERPDGSNFTLKIRSTKLEDSAMYFCASKIGSSNEKLFFGSGTQLSVL.

CDR3 sequence reads: CASSRGSGANVLTF. The CDR3 coding sequence is TGTGCCAGTAGTAGGGGGTCTGGGGCCAACGTCCTGACTTTC. The chain employs TRBV19 and TRBJ2-6, with D possibly called TRBD1 or TRBD2 (5 bases each). V was shortened by 4 bases and J by 1 base, with 5 bases between the two germline ends. The CDR3 is 14 residues long. CDR1 and CDR2 from the germline V gene are LNHDA and SQIVND (reference sequence).

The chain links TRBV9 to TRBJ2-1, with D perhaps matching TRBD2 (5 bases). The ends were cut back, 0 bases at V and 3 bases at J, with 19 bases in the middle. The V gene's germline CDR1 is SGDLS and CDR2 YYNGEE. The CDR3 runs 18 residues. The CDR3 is CASSVGADPADLYNEQFF. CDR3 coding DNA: TGTGCCAGCAGCGTAGGCGCCGATCCAGCGGACCTCTACAATGAGCAGTTCTTC.

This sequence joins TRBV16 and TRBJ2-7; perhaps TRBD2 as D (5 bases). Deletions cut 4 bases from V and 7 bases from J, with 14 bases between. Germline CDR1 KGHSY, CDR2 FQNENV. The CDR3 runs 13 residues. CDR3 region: CASSLHRGLEQYF. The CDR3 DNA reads TGTGCCAGCAGCCTCCACCGGGGTTTAGAGCAGTACTTC.

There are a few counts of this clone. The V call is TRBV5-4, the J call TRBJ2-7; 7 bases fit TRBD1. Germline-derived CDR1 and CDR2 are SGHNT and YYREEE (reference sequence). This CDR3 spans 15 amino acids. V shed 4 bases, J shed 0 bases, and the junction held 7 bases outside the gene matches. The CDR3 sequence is CASSRGTVSSYEQYF. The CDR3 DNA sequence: TGTGCCAGCAGCCGAGGGACAGTTAGCTCCTACGAGCAGTACTTC.

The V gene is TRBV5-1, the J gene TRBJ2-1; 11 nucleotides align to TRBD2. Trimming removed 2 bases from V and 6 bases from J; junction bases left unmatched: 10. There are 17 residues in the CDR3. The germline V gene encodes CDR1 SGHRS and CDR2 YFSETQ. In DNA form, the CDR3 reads TGCGCCAGCAGCTTTCTAGCGGGAGGCCGCGGACCCAATGAGCAGTTCTTC. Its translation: CASSFLAGGRGPNEQFF.

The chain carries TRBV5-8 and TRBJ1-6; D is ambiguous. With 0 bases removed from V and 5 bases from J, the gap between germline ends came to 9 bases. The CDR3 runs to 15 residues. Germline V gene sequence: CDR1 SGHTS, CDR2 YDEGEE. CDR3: CASSLEGQNNSPLHF. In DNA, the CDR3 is TGTGCCAGCAGCTTGGAAGGCCAGAATAATTCACCCCTCCACTTT.

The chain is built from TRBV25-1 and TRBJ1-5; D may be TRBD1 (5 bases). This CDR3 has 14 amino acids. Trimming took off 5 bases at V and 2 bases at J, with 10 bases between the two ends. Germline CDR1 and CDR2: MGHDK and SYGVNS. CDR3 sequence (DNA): TGTGCCAGCAGTCAATCGGGGGGCAATCAGCCCCAGCATTTT. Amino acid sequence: CASSQSGGNQPQHF.

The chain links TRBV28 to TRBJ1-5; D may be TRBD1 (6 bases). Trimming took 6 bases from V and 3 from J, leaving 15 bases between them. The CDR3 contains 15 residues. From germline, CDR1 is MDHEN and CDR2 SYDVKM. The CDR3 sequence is CASSPLGQSNQPQHF. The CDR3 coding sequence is TGTGCCAGCAGCCCGTTAGGACAGTCCAATCAGCCCCAGCATTTT.

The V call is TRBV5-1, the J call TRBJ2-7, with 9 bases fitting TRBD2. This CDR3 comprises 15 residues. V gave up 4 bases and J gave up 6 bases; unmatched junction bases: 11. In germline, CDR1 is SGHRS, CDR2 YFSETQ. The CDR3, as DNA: TGCGCCAGCAGCCCTCAGCCAGCGGGAGGTCGCGAGCAGTACTTC. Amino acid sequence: CASSPQPAGGREQYF.

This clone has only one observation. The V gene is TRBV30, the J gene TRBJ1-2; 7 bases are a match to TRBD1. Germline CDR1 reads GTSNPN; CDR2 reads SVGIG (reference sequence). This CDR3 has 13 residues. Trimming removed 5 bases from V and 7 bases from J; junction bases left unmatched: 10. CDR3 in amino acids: CAWWRQGGVGYTF. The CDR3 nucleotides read TGTGCCTGGTGGAGACAGGGCGGTGTTGGCTACACCTTC.

CDR3 loop: CASSLDGGLGDTQYF. The CDR3 coding sequence is TGTGCCAGCAGCTTAGATGGCGGCTTGGGGGATACGCAGTATTTT. The chain joins TRBV11-3 to TRBJ2-3; D is unclear. CDR3 length: 15 amino acids. V lost 0 bases, J lost 6 bases, and 13 bases lay in between. CDR1 is SGHNT and CDR2 is YENEEA in the germline V gene.

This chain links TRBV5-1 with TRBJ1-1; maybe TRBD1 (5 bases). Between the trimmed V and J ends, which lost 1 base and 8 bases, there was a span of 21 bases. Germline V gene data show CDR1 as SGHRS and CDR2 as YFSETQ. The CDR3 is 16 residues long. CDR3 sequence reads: CASSLTGVGVAREAFF. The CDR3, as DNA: TGCGCCAGCAGCTTGACGGGTGTAGGGGTTGCTCGAGAAGCTTTCTTT.

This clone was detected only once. The CDR3 DNA is TGTGCCCGCTTCTCCGGGACAGGGATTTTCTACGAGCAGTACTTC. Translating gives CARFSGTGIFYEQYF. The chain has TRBV27 and TRBJ2-7; 9 bases line up with TRBD1. The germline V gene encodes CDR1 MNHEY and CDR2 SMNVEV (reference sequence). CDR3 length equals 15 residues. The V gene end was trimmed by 11 bases and the J gene end by 3 bases; junction bases not matched to a gene: 14.

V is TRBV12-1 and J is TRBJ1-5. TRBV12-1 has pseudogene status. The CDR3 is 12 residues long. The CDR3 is CAKQGGNQPQHF. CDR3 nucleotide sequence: TGTGCCAAGCAGGGGGGGAATCAGCCCCAGCATTTT.

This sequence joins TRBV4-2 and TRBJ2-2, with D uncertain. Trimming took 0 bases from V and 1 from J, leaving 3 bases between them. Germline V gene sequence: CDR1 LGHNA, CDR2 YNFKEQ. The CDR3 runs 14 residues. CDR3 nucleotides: TGTGCCAGCAGCCAAGATCTGAACACCGGGGAGCTGTTTTTT. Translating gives CASSQDLNTGELFF.

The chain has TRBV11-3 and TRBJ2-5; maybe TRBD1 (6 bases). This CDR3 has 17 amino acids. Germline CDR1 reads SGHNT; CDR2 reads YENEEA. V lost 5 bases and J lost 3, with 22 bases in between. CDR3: CASSTGWQDRGKETQYF. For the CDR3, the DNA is TGTGCCAGCAGCACCGGGTGGCAGGACAGAGGAAAAGAGACCCAGTACTTC.

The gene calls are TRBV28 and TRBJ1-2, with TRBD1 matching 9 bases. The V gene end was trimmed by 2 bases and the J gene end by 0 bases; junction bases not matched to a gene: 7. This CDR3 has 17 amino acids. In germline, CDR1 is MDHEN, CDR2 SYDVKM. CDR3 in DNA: TGTGCCAGCAGTTTAATGGGACAGGGAGGTTCTAACTATGGCTACACCTTC. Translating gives CASSLMGQGGSNYGYTF.

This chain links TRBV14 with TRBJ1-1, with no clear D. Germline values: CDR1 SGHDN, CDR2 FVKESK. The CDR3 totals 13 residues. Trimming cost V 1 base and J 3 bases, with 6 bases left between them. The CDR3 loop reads CASSQGRYTEAFF. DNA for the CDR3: TGTGCCAGCAGCCAAGGCCGGTACACTGAAGCTTTCTTT.

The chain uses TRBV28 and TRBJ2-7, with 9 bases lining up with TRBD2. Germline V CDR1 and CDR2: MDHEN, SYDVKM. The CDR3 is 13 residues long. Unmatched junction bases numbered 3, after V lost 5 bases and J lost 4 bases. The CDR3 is CASSIAGAYEQYF. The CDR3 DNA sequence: TGTGCCAGCAGTATAGCGGGAGCTTACGAGCAGTACTTC.

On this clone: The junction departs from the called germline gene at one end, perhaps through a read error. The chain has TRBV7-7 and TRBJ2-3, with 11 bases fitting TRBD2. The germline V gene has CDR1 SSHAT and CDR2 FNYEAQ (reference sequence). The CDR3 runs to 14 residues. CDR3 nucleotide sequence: TGTGCTAGCAGCGCTAGCGGGAGGACAGATACGCAGTATTTT. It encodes CASSASGRTDTQYF.

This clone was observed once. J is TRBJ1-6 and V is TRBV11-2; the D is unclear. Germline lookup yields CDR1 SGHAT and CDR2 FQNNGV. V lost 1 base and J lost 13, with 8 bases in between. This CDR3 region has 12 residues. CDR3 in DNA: TGTGCCAGCAGCTTAGTGGGCCGGCCCCTCCACTTT. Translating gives CASSLVGRPLHF.

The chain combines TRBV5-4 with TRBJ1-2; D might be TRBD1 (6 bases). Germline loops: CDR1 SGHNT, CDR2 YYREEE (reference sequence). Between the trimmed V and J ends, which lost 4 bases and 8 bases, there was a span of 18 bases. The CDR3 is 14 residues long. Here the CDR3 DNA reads TGTGCCAGCAGCCGTAGTCGGGGGCAGGAGGGCTACACCTTC. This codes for CASSRSRGQEGYTF.

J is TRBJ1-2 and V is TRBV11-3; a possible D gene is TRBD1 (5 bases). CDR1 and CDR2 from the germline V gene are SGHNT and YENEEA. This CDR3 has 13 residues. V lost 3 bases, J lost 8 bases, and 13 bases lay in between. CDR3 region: CASSFTRGVGYTF. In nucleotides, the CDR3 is TGTGCCAGCAGCTTCACACGGGGCGTCGGCTACACCTTC.